This entry lists 22 T cell receptor beta chains sequenced from one sample in a study of blood T cell repertoires in COVID-19. TCRdb's copy holds only in-frame clones and misses some; the assay was immunoSEQ multiplex PCR. The table shows around 300,000 clones, with about 90% occurring only once. The sequencing sample was made of PBMCs or T cells enriched from blood (not recorded which). The source is a man aged 25-45 years who had recovered from COVID-19.

V and J are TRBV28 and TRBJ1-4, with D possibly TRBD1 on 6 matching bases. The length of the CDR3 is 16 residues. Trimming left V 5 bases short and J 0 bases short, with 13 bases between. Germline V lookup: CDR1 MDHEN, CDR2 SYDVKM. DNA of the CDR3: TGTGCCAGCAGTGACCCCAGGGGTTCAACTAATGAAAAACTGTTTTTT. Translating it yields CASSDPRGSTNEKLFF.

The genes are TRBV6-1 and TRBJ1-5; D unclear. Trimming stripped 3 bases from V and 4 bases from J, with 4 bases between. This CDR3 has 12 residues. Looked up from germline, CDR1 is MNHNS and CDR2 is SASEGT. The CDR3 spells CASSDLNQPQHF. The CDR3 DNA follows: TGTGCCAGCAGTGACCTTAATCAGCCCCAGCATTTT.

The DNA of the CDR3 is TGTGCCAGCAGCTGGTACAGGGATATAATAGTCTCCGGGGAGCTGTTTTTT. The encoded protein is CASSWYRDIIVSGELFF. V is TRBV7-9 and J is TRBJ2-2; D perhaps matches TRBD1 (6 bases). This CDR3 is 17 amino acids long. Between the trimmed V and J ends, which lost 4 bases and 6 bases, there was a span of 21 bases. Germline assignment: CDR1 SEHNR and CDR2 FQNEAQ (reference sequence).

V gene TRBV7-2 combines with J gene TRBJ1-6; perhaps TRBD1 as D (5 bases). The V gene lost 3 bases and the J gene lost 9 bases, with 12 bases spanning the gap. The germline gives CDR1 SGHTA, CDR2 FQGNSA. This CDR3 comprises 14 residues. In nucleotides, the CDR3 is TGTGCCAGCAGCTTGAACAGGATGCTTTCACCCCTCCACTTT. Translation: CASSLNRMLSPLHF. The full variable domain, completed using reference TRBV7-2 and TRBJ1-6, is GAGVSQSPSNKVTEKGKDVELRCDPISGHTALYWYRQSLGQGLEFLIYFQGNSAPDKSGLPSDRFSAERTGGSVSTLTIQRTQQEDSAVYLCASSLNRMLSPLHFGNGTRLTVT.

This clone was detected once. The V gene is TRBV27, the J gene TRBJ1-6, with 8 bases matching TRBD1. With V trimmed by 6 bases and J by 7 bases, 2 bases remained unmatched. Germline lookup yields CDR1 MNHEY and CDR2 SMNVEV (reference sequence). There are 13 residues in the CDR3. The CDR3 DNA is TGTGCCAGCAGAGGACAGGGAAATTCACCCCTCCACTTT. Translation gives CASRGQGNSPLHF.

This chain connects TRBV3-1 (or the pseudogene TRBV3-2) to TRBJ2-7; D perhaps matches TRBD2 (5 bases). CDR1 LGHDT and CDR2 YNNKEL come from the germline V gene (reference sequence). With 0 bases removed from V and 3 bases from J, the gap between germline ends came to 9 bases. The CDR3 contains 14 residues. The CDR3 region is CASSQEGLIYEQYF. Here the CDR3 DNA reads TGTGCCAGCAGCCAAGAAGGACTGATCTACGAGCAGTACTTC.

This chain uses TRBV5-1 with TRBJ2-5; 10 positions agree with TRBD2. This CDR3 is 14 amino acids long. Germline-derived CDR1 and CDR2 are SGHRS and YFSETQ. Trimming at V came to 4 bases and at J to 5 bases, leaving 5 bases not matched to a gene. CDR3 protein: CASSLKTSGETQYF. The CDR3 DNA reads TGCGCCAGCAGCCTAAAGACTAGCGGGGAGACCCAGTACTTC. The full variable domain, in which reference TRBV5-1 and TRBJ2-5 provide the parts outside the CDR3, is KAGVTQTPRYLIKTRGQQVTLSCSPISGHRSVSWYQQTPGQGLQFLFEYFSETQRNKGNFPGRFSGRQFSNSRSEMNVSTLELGDSALYLCASSLKTSGETQYFGPGTRLLVL.

Only a few counts were recorded for this clone. The chain links TRBV5-1 to TRBJ1-2; tentative D call: TRBD1 (6 bases). V dropped 0 bases and J dropped 7 bases, with 13 bases sitting between them. Germline loops: CDR1 SGHRS, CDR2 YFSETQ. CDR3 size: 14 residues. CDR3 region: CASSLARTDSGYTF. CDR3 bases: TGCGCCAGCAGCTTGGCCCGGACAGATTCTGGCTACACCTTC.

The J gene is TRBJ1-2, the V gene TRBV18; D is possibly TRBD1 (5 bases). The CDR3 is 15 residues long. V was shortened by 2 bases and J by 8 bases, with 18 bases between the two germline ends. The V gene's germline CDR1 is KGHSH and CDR2 LQKENI. The DNA for the CDR3 is TGTGCCAGCTCACCAGGGCAGGGTGCCATTCGGGGCTACACCTTC. Its translation is CASSPGQGAIRGYTF.

CDR3 sequence: CASSAYGGPQETQYF. CDR3 DNA: TGTGCCAGCAGCGCCTACGGGGGGCCCCAAGAGACCCAGTACTTC. This sequence joins TRBV9 and TRBJ2-5; D possibly corresponds to TRBD2 (7 bases). Trimming pared 3 bases from V and 1 base from J, leaving 13 bases between. Germline loops: CDR1 SGDLS, CDR2 YYNGEE. CDR3 size: 15 residues.

The CDR3 protein is CASSPYRGGVYEQYF. The CDR3 nucleotides are TGTGCCAGCAGCCCCTATCGGGGGGGTGTGTACGAGCAGTACTTC. The V gene is TRBV7-9, the J gene TRBJ2-7; TRBD2 matches 8 bases. CDR1 is SEHNR, CDR2 FQNEAQ, per germline (reference sequence). This CDR3 has 15 residues. V was clipped by 5 bases and J by 4 bases; unmatched bases: 10.

The CDR3 DNA reads TGTGCCAGCGGAACAGGACAGGGGGGCTCACCCCTCCACTTT. Translating gives CASGTGQGGSPLHF. This chain links TRBV9 with TRBJ1-6; 10 positions match TRBD1. The length of the CDR3 is 14 residues. The J segment lost 10 bases and the V segment lost 7 bases, leaving 8 bases of the junction unmatched. From germline, CDR1 is SGDLS and CDR2 YYNGEE.

The rearrangement links TRBV3-1 (or the pseudogene TRBV3-2) to TRBJ2-5, with unresolved D. Trimming took off 0 bases at V and 4 bases at J, with 15 bases between the two ends. Germline V gene data show CDR1 as LGHDT and CDR2 as YNNKEL (reference sequence). The CDR3 runs 16 residues. CDR3 region: CASSQDSVPGGETQYF. As DNA, the CDR3 is TGTGCCAGCAGCCAAGATTCGGTCCCGGGTGGAGAGACCCAGTACTTC.

The genes are TRBV18 and TRBJ1-1; D not certain. The V and J ends lost 0 bases and 0 bases respectively, with 5 bases between them. Looked up from germline, CDR1 is KGHSH and CDR2 is LQKENI. This CDR3 is 14 amino acids long. The CDR3 DNA follows: TGTGCCAGCTCACCACCATCTCTGAACACTGAAGCTTTCTTT. Protein sequence: CASSPPSLNTEAFF.

This chain connects TRBV28 to TRBJ1-3, with D possibly being TRBD1 (5 bases). There are 12 residues in the CDR3. V shed 10 bases and J shed 9 bases, with 16 bases lying between them. In germline, CDR1 is MDHEN, CDR2 SYDVKM. The CDR3 nucleotides read TGTGCCATCAAAAGACGCGGGGGCACCATATATTTT. This gives the protein CAIKRRGGTIYF.

This clone occurred once. The same CDR3 arises from other DNA sequences in this sample as well. The chain combines TRBV19 with TRBJ2-2, with D possibly matching TRBD1 (6 bases). There are 14 residues in the CDR3. Germline V gene sequence: CDR1 LNHDA, CDR2 SQIVND (reference sequence). V lost 4 bases to trimming and J lost 0 bases, with 6 bases between them. CDR3 coding DNA: TGTGCCAGTAGTAGGACAGCGAACACCGGGGAGCTGTTTTTT. Its protein product is CASSRTANTGELFF.

The V call is TRBV19, the J call TRBJ2-3; possible D gene TRBD2, 6 bases. V dropped 6 bases and J dropped 5 bases, with 18 bases sitting between them. Germline CDR1 and CDR2: LNHDA and SQIVND (reference sequence). The CDR3 contains 15 residues. In DNA, the CDR3 is TGTGCCAGTAGGGTTAGCCTCCGGAGGGGAGATACGCAGTATTTT. It encodes CASRVSLRRGDTQYF.

J is TRBJ2-1 and V is TRBV5-1; D possibly corresponds to TRBD1 (6 bases). The V and J ends lost 5 bases and 0 bases respectively, with 12 bases between them. CDR1 and CDR2 (germline): SGHRS, YFSETQ. This CDR3 has 15 amino acids. CDR3 protein: CASRRQGSSYNEQFF. Here the CDR3 DNA reads TGCGCCAGCAGACGCCAGGGGAGCTCCTACAATGAGCAGTTCTTC. Full variable domain (rest looked up from reference TRBV5-1 and TRBJ2-1): KAGVTQTPRYLIKTRGQQVTLSCSPISGHRSVSWYQQTPGQGLQFLFEYFSETQRNKGNFPGRFSGRQFSNSRSEMNVSTLELGDSALYLCASRRQGSSYNEQFFGPGTRLTVL.

A few counts support this clone. The CDR3 DNA reads as TGTGCCAGCAGCCTGTGGACAGGGCAGAGCACTGAAGCTTTCTTT. It encodes CASSLWTGQSTEAFF. The rearrangement joins TRBV7-9 to TRBJ1-1, with TRBD1 matching 8 bases. Unmatched junction bases numbered 9, after V lost 5 bases and J lost 4 bases. The CDR3 extends over 15 amino acids. Germline lookup yields CDR1 SEHNR and CDR2 FQNEAQ (reference sequence).

CDR3 sequence reads: CASSVGLAGVNEQFF. The CDR3 nucleotides are TGTGCCAGCAGCGTCGGACTAGCGGGGGTTAATGAGCAGTTCTTC. This chain joins TRBV7-3 and TRBJ2-1; TRBD2 aligns across 13 bases. Trimming removed 5 bases from V and 7 bases from J; junction bases left unmatched: 5. The CDR3 consists of 15 residues. Germline CDR1 is SGHTA and CDR2 is FQGTGA.

The CDR3 here is CASSMRAASTDTQYF. The CDR3 bases are TGTGCCAGCAGTATGCGGGCAGCTAGCACAGATACGCAGTATTTT. V and J are TRBV6-5 and TRBJ2-3; maybe TRBD2 (5 bases). Deletions cut 5 bases from V and 0 bases from J, with 12 bases between. CDR1 and CDR2 from the germline V gene are MNHEY and SVGAGI. The CDR3 is 15 residues long.

The chain carries TRBV27 and TRBJ2-2; no firm D call. CDR1 is MNHEY and CDR2 is SMNVEV in the germline V gene (reference sequence). Trimming left V 7 bases short and J 3 bases short, with 3 bases between. This CDR3 spans 11 amino acids. The chain's CDR3 is CASTDTGELFF. CDR3 nucleotides: TGTGCCAGCACCGACACCGGGGAGCTGTTTTTT.